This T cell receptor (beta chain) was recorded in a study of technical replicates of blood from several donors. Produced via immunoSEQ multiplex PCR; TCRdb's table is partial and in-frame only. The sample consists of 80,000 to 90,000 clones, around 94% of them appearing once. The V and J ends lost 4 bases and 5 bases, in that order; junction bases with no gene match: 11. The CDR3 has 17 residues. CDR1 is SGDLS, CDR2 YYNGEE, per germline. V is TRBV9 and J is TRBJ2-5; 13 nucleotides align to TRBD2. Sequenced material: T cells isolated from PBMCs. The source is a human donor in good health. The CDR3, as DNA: TGTGCCAGCAGCCCCTATACTAGCGGGAGGGGCGGGGAGACCCAGTACTTC. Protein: CASSPYTSGRGGETQYF.